This T cell receptor beta chain was identified during a study of T-cell reconstitution after alpha-beta-depleted transplantation in children. Germline values: CDR1 KGHSH, CDR2 LQKENI. Trimming took off 4 bases at V and 4 bases at J, with 16 bases between the two ends. The CDR3 is 15 residues long. This clonotype has more than one count but fewer than ten. Its antigen is not known. Using unique molecular identifiers, the investigators prepared the TCRbeta library. TCRdb reprocessed the PCR reads via MiXCR and lists one record per CDR3 protein. The table records over 100,000 distinct CDR3 sequences, approximately 10% of them present only once. General study findings and limits: Newly made T cells mostly supplied T-cell counts and diversity one year after transplant. Several hundred expanded graft clones reportedly were the source of alpha-beta T cells about two months after transplant. From surviving recipient T cells and thymic progenitors came the high day-60 TCRbeta diversity observed in some patients.

This sequence originates from a boy between 2 and 10 years old with acute lymphoblastic leukemia, due to receive a stem cell transplant. V and J are TRBV18 and TRBJ2-5; maybe TRBD1 (6 bases). Sequences were derived from PBMCs, sampled before TCRalphabeta/CD19-depleted stem cell transplant. CDR3: CASSLSTGQIETQYF. CDR3 nucleotides: TGTGCCAGCTCACTGTCGACCGGACAGATAGAGACCCAGTACTTC.